Below are 13 T cell receptor beta chains sequenced from a single sample in a study of blood T cell repertoires in COVID-19. Measured with immunoSEQ multiplex PCR; TCRdb has only the in-frame clones, and not every one. The sample gives about 48,000 clones, around 85% of which show up once; 15% to 19% is in the top ten. Material: peripheral blood. Receptor source: a human donor in a cohort sampled during active COVID-19. The donor label of this sample is uncertain.

This chain uses TRBV4-1 with TRBJ2-1; 14 positions agree with TRBD2. The germline CDR1 and CDR2 sequences are MGHRA and YSYEKL. Trimming at V came to 6 bases and at J to 0 bases, leaving 7 bases not matched to a gene. This CDR3 has 18 amino acids. The CDR3 DNA is TGCGCCAGCAGTCGAGGACTAGCGGGGGGTAGCTCCTACAATGAGCAGTTCTTC. Translated, it gives CASSRGLAGGSSYNEQFF.

V usage is TRBV5-1 and J usage is TRBJ2-2, with D unresolved. V dropped 1 base and J dropped 2 bases, with 9 bases sitting between them. This CDR3 is 15 amino acids long. Germline assignment: CDR1 SGHRS and CDR2 YFSETQ. Here the CDR3 reads CASSLSTANTGELFF. The CDR3 DNA reads as TGCGCCAGCAGCTTGTCAACAGCCAACACCGGGGAGCTGTTTTTT.

CDR3 sequence: CASSLYGDRFTEAFF. The CDR3 DNA reads TGTGCCAGCAGCTTATACGGGGACAGGTTCACTGAAGCTTTCTTT. The chain has TRBV7-2 and TRBJ1-1, with 8 bases that match TRBD1. V shed 2 bases and J 4 bases; nucleotides not matched to a gene: 6. The CDR3 totals 15 residues. The V gene's germline CDR1 is SGHTA and CDR2 FQGNSA. The full variable domain, in which reference TRBV7-2 and TRBJ1-1 provide the parts outside the CDR3, is GAGVSQSPSNKVTEKGKDVELRCDPISGHTALYWYRQSLGQGLEFLIYFQGNSAPDKSGLPSDRFSAERTGGSVSTLTIQRTQQEDSAVYLCASSLYGDRFTEAFFGQGTRLTVV.

The rearrangement links TRBV24-1 to TRBJ2-3, with 7 bases that match TRBD2. Germline CDR1 KGHDR, CDR2 SFDVKD. With V trimmed by 9 bases and J by 3 bases, 5 bases remained unmatched. This CDR3 region has 13 residues. The DNA for the CDR3 is TGTGCCACCGGGGACGGGGGGACAGATACGCAGTATTTT. This codes for CATGDGGTDTQYF.

The rearrangement joins TRBV12-5 to TRBJ2-7; 7 bases are a match to TRBD2. The V gene's germline CDR1 is LGHNT and CDR2 FRNRAP. The CDR3 totals 12 residues. Here the CDR3 DNA reads TGTGCCCACCCGACTAGCTGGTACGAGCAGTACTTC. This encodes CAHPTSWYEQYF.

V gene TRBV6-2 or TRBV6-3 combines with J gene TRBJ2-5; 8 bases align to TRBD2. Trimming cost V 0 bases and J 2 bases; bases outside gene matches: 14. Looked up from germline, CDR1 is MNHEY and CDR2 is SVGEGT. The CDR3 covers 19 residues. The CDR3 DNA reads TGTGCCAGCAGTTACTCCCAAATTCGGACTAGCAGAATACAAGAGACCCAGTACTTC. The encoded protein is CASSYSQIRTSRIQETQYF.

CDR3 protein: CASSPQGALYEQYF. The CDR3 DNA sequence: TGTGCCAGCAGCCCACAGGGGGCGCTATACGAGCAGTACTTC. This sequence joins TRBV9 and TRBJ2-7, with 9 positions matching TRBD1. The CDR3 extends over 14 amino acids. Per germline, CDR1 SGDLS and CDR2 YYNGEE. Unmatched junction bases numbered 6, after V lost 4 bases and J lost 4 bases.

In DNA, the CDR3 is TGTGCCAGCAGCTTAGGCAGGGGCAGCAATCAGCCCCAGCATTTT. It specifies CASSLGRGSNQPQHF. The chain joins TRBV7-9 to TRBJ1-5; D is perhaps TRBD1 (6 bases). Germline CDR1 reads SEHNR; CDR2 reads FQNEAQ (reference sequence). The CDR3 contains 15 residues. Between the trimmed V and J ends, which lost 1 base and 1 base, there was a span of 8 bases.

The chain recombines TRBV5-1 with TRBJ1-2; D is possibly TRBD1 (5 bases). Germline CDR1 and CDR2: SGHRS and YFSETQ. Trimming left V 7 bases short and J 1 base short, with 14 bases between. The CDR3 runs to 14 residues. The chain's CDR3 is CASSIQGINYGYTF. CDR3 nucleotide sequence: TGCGCCAGCTCAATCCAGGGAATTAACTATGGCTACACCTTC.

V and J are TRBV9 and TRBJ2-2; D unresolved. The length of the CDR3 is 14 residues. V was cut by 6 bases and J by 1 base, with 10 bases left in between. Germline assignment: CDR1 SGDLS and CDR2 YYNGEE. The CDR3 sequence: CASTGILNTGELFF. As DNA, the CDR3 is TGTGCCAGCACCGGTATCTTGAACACCGGGGAGCTGTTTTTT.

The genes are TRBV2 and TRBJ2-5, with 11 bases identical to TRBD2. Germline loops: CDR1 SNHLY, CDR2 FYNNEI. There are 15 residues in the CDR3. V lost 8 bases to trimming and J lost 4 bases; unmatched junction nucleotides: 9. In DNA, the CDR3 is TGTGCCAGCCGCGTACTAGCGGGGGTCGGAGAGACCCAGTACTTC. Residues: CASRVLAGVGETQYF.

V is TRBV5-6 and J is TRBJ2-1; 9 positions match TRBD1. This CDR3 spans 17 amino acids. The germline V gene has CDR1 SGHDT and CDR2 YYEEEE. Trimming at V came to 0 bases and at J to 4 bases, leaving 8 bases not matched to a gene. CDR3 nucleotides: TGTGCCAGCAGCTTGGGGCCGGGACAGGGAGTATACAATGAGCAGTTCTTC. Protein sequence: CASSLGPGQGVYNEQFF.

The CDR3 nucleotides read TGTGCCAGCAGCGACACAGACAGGGGATGGTTTAATTCACCCCTCCACTTT. Translation gives CASSDTDRGWFNSPLHF. This sequence joins TRBV7-9 and TRBJ1-6; 8 nucleotides align to TRBD1. The CDR3 consists of 17 residues. The V and J ends lost 5 bases and 6 bases, in that order; junction bases with no gene match: 12. Germline assignment: CDR1 SEHNR and CDR2 FQNEAQ (reference sequence).